These 32 T cell receptor beta chains came from one sample sequenced in a study of blood T cell repertoires in COVID-19. Sequencing used immunoSEQ multiplex PCR; TCRdb keeps in-frame clones, though not all of them. The data show 400,000 to 500,000 clones, nearly 90% seen once. Sequencing input: PBMCs or T cells enriched from blood (not recorded which). These receptors originate from a woman between 18 and 29 years old who had been exposed to COVID-19.

The chain is built from TRBV5-1 and TRBJ2-3, with 14 bases lining up with TRBD2. The CDR3 totals 17 residues. CDR1 and CDR2 from the germline V gene are SGHRS and YFSETQ. V shed 6 bases, J shed 4 bases, and the junction held 10 bases outside the gene matches. DNA of the CDR3: TGCGCCAGCATGGGACTAGCGGGAGAGGGGGGTGCAGATACGCAGTATTTT. It yields the protein CASMGLAGEGGADTQYF.

The V call is TRBV5-1, the J call TRBJ2-1, with D hard to call. CDR3 size: 13 residues. Deletions cut 1 base from V and 6 bases from J, with 8 bases between. Germline V gene lookup returns CDR1 SGHRS and CDR2 YFSETQ. In DNA form, the CDR3 reads TGCGCCAGCAGCTTGACCAACAGCAATGAGCAGTTCTTC. Protein: CASSLTNSNEQFF.

The chain is built from TRBV2 and TRBJ2-7; TRBD1 might be the D (5 bases). Germline loops: CDR1 SNHLY, CDR2 FYNNEI. V lost 5 bases and J 6 bases, leaving 20 bases between the germline ends. CDR3 length: 15 amino acids. The CDR3 DNA follows: TGTGCCAGCAGTTTTAAAGGATTAGATGGGGCCGAGCAGTACTTC. Its translation: CASSFKGLDGAEQYF.

This chain links TRBV15 with TRBJ2-1; D possibly corresponds to TRBD2 (5 bases). V was trimmed by 0 bases and J by 7 bases, leaving 22 bases between them. The CDR3 totals 18 residues. CDR1 is LNHNV and CDR2 is YYDKDF in the germline V gene (reference sequence). CDR3 coding DNA: TGTGCCACCAGCAGAGATTGGGGAAGCGGAGTCGGTAGTAATGAGCAGTTCTTC. Its protein is CATSRDWGSGVGSNEQFF.

The table lists this clone with a few counts. V gene TRBV20-1 combines with J gene TRBJ1-1; no clear D. CDR1 and CDR2 from the germline V gene are DFQATT and SNEGSKA (reference sequence). V was shortened by 3 bases and J by 4 bases, with 6 bases between the two germline ends. The length of the CDR3 is 11 residues. CDR3 bases: TGCAGTGCTAGTCCACTCACTGAAGCTTTCTTT. Translation: CSASPLTEAFF.

This chain connects TRBV6-5 to TRBJ1-2, with 8 nucleotides matching TRBD1. CDR3 length equals 13 residues. The trim removed 8 bases at V and 8 bases at J, leaving 10 bases unmatched. Germline V CDR1 and CDR2: MNHEY, SVGAGI. The CDR3 loop reads CASRTQGARGYTF. The CDR3, as DNA: TGTGCCAGCCGAACTCAGGGGGCGCGAGGCTACACCTTC.

The chain employs TRBV5-1 and TRBJ2-1; tentatively, D is TRBD2 (6 bases). The CDR3 is made up of 16 amino acids. In germline, CDR1 is SGHRS, CDR2 YFSETQ. V lost 1 base to trimming and J lost 0 bases, with 11 bases between them. CDR3 residues: CASSLIAARSYNEQFF. The CDR3 DNA reads as TGCGCCAGCAGCTTGATAGCGGCACGCTCCTACAATGAGCAGTTCTTC.

The rearrangement joins TRBV18 to TRBJ1-2; the D is unclear. This CDR3 has 12 amino acids. The V end lost 4 bases, the J end lost 1 base, and 4 bases lay between the germline ends. Germline V lookup: CDR1 KGHSH, CDR2 LQKENI. For the CDR3, the DNA is TGTGCCAGCTCACAGAGTAACTATGGCTACACCTTC. This codes for CASSQSNYGYTF.

This clone was recorded at least ten times. V is TRBV27 and J is TRBJ1-6; D is unclear. The length of the CDR3 is 14 residues. Between the trimmed V and J ends, which lost 5 bases and 4 bases, there was a span of 9 bases. CDR1 and CDR2 (germline): MNHEY, SMNVEV (reference sequence). Here the CDR3 DNA reads TGTGCCAGCAGTCACGAGGGATATAATTCACCCCTCCACTTT. It codes for CASSHEGYNSPLHF.

This rearrangement joins TRBV18 to TRBJ2-1; 15 bases agree with TRBD2. CDR1 is KGHSH, CDR2 LQKENI, per germline. V dropped 3 bases and J dropped 4; count of bases not matched to a gene: 7. The CDR3 has 18 amino acids. This chain's CDR3 is CASSPGLAGGLGYNEQFF. DNA for the CDR3: TGTGCCAGCTCACCCGGACTAGCGGGGGGGCTGGGGTACAATGAGCAGTTCTTC.

The CDR3 here is CASSSSLGTGADTQYF. The CDR3 bases are TGTGCCAGCAGCTCGTCGTTAGGGACAGGGGCAGATACGCAGTATTTT. The chain carries TRBV11-2 and TRBJ2-3; 10 bases line up with TRBD1. The CDR3 sequence is 16 residues long. Germline loops: CDR1 SGHAT, CDR2 FQNNGV. V lost 4 bases to trimming and J lost 4 bases; unmatched junction nucleotides: 8.

The CDR3 nucleotides read TGTGCCAGCAGCCAGGACGGGGTCCCTAGCTATGGCTACACCTTC. It yields the protein CASSQDGVPSYGYTF. The chain is built from TRBV5-5 and TRBJ1-2, with no clear D. From germline, CDR1 is SGHKS and CDR2 YYEKEE (reference sequence). The CDR3 consists of 15 residues. The V end was cut by 4 bases, the J end by 4 bases, with 17 bases between.

This chain uses TRBV7-2 with TRBJ2-5, with 14 bases lining up with TRBD2. V lost 5 bases and J lost 5; bases outside the gene matches: 7. The CDR3 contains 16 residues. The germline V gene encodes CDR1 SGHTA and CDR2 FQGNSA. Here the CDR3 DNA reads TGTGCCAGCAGCCCCGGGACTAGCGGGGGTACGGAGACCCAGTACTTC. This gives the protein CASSPGTSGGTETQYF.

The genes are TRBV10-3 and TRBJ2-1; 7 positions agree with TRBD2. The CDR3 is 13 amino acids. The V gene end was trimmed by 11 bases and the J gene end by 2 bases; junction bases not matched to a gene: 6. CDR1 and CDR2 (germline): ENHRY, SYGVKD. Written as DNA, the CDR3 is TGTGCCGTCGCCGGGGGGACCTACAATGAGCAGTTCTTC. This translates into CAVAGGTYNEQFF.

This chain uses TRBV4-1 with TRBJ2-7; D uncertain. Trimming stripped 4 bases from V and 0 bases from J, with 13 bases between. Germline CDR1 is MGHRA and CDR2 is YSYEKL. The CDR3 has 15 residues. CDR3 sequence reads: CASSPIAGNSYEQYF. The CDR3 DNA follows: TGCGCCAGCAGCCCAATCGCAGGTAACTCCTACGAGCAGTACTTC.

V is TRBV14 and J is TRBJ1-2; possibly TRBD1 for D (5 bases). The CDR3 extends over 16 amino acids. Germline CDR1 and CDR2: SGHDN and FVKESK. V lost 0 bases and J lost 4, with 15 bases in between. The CDR3: CASSQEGTLGIYGYTF. In nucleotides, the CDR3 is TGTGCCAGCAGCCAAGAAGGGACTCTGGGGATCTATGGCTACACCTTC. Full variable domain (outside the CDR3, taken from reference TRBV14 and TRBJ1-2): EAGVTQFPSHSVIEKGQTVTLRCDPISGHDNLYWYRRVMGKEIKFLLHFVKESKQDESGMPNNRFLAERTGGTYSTLKVQPAELEDSGVYFCASSQEGTLGIYGYTFGSGTRLTVV.

The DNA for the CDR3 is TGTGCCAGCGGCAGGGTCGTAACCGGGGAGCTGTTTTTT. Amino acid sequence: CASGRVVTGELFF. The V gene is TRBV2, the J gene TRBJ2-2; possibly TRBD1 for D (5 bases). V gave up 8 bases and J gave up 5 bases, with 12 bases separating them. The CDR3 spans 13 residues. Per germline, CDR1 SNHLY and CDR2 FYNNEI.

The V gene is TRBV18, the J gene TRBJ2-7; a possible D gene is TRBD1 (5 bases). The germline gives CDR1 KGHSH, CDR2 LQKENI. The CDR3 sequence is 13 residues long. V lost 0 bases and J 5 bases, leaving 8 bases between the germline ends. CDR3 bases: TGTGCCAGCTCACCACCCGGCAGGGACGAGCAGTACTTC. Translated, it gives CASSPPGRDEQYF.

The rearrangement uses TRBV9 and TRBJ2-7; TRBD1 matches at 8 bases. V trimming: 4 bases; J trimming: 2 bases; junction bases outside the gene matches: 5. The V gene's germline CDR1 is SGDLS and CDR2 YYNGEE. CDR3 size: 14 residues. The CDR3 spells CASSPATGAYEQYF. DNA of the CDR3: TGTGCCAGCAGCCCAGCGACAGGGGCCTACGAGCAGTACTTC.

In regard to this clone: The sample has other DNA sequences that encode this CDR3 too. The J gene is TRBJ2-7, the V gene TRBV19; no definite D call. The CDR3 spans 13 residues. Germline loops: CDR1 LNHDA, CDR2 SQIVND (reference sequence). The V end lost 3 bases, the J end lost 2 bases, and 8 bases lay between the germline ends. CDR3 coding DNA: TGTGCCAGTAGTATTGGGCCCACCTACGAGCAGTACTTC. Translating gives CASSIGPTYEQYF.

The chain recombines TRBV28 with TRBJ1-5; 9 nucleotides agree with TRBD1. Germline trimming cut 6 bases from V and 6 bases from J; bases unmatched to any gene: 6. The length of the CDR3 is 14 residues. Per germline, CDR1 MDHEN and CDR2 SYDVKM. CDR3 sequence reads: CASRPDRGGQPQHF. The CDR3 DNA follows: TGTGCCAGCAGGCCGGACAGGGGCGGTCAGCCCCAGCATTTT.

This sequence joins TRBV6-4 and TRBJ2-3; 14 nucleotides agree with TRBD2. CDR1 is MRHNA and CDR2 is SNTAGT in the germline V gene. Trimming at V came to 4 bases and at J to 5 bases, leaving 5 bases not matched to a gene. CDR3 length: 16 amino acids. The CDR3 DNA follows: TGTGCCAGCAGTGCAGGACTAGCGGGGGGCCTAGATACGCAGTATTTT. Amino acid sequence: CASSAGLAGGLDTQYF.

The rearrangement joins TRBV7-2 to TRBJ2-2; 12 bases are shared with TRBD2. Trimming removed 4 bases from V and 5 bases from J; junction bases left unmatched: 2. This CDR3 has 15 residues. Germline V gene data show CDR1 as SGHTA and CDR2 as FQGNSA. The CDR3 is CASSSSGGVTGELFF. The CDR3 bases are TGTGCCAGCAGCTCTAGCGGGGGGGTAACCGGGGAGCTGTTTTTT.

The rearrangement links TRBV24-1 to TRBJ1-2; D might be TRBD1 (5 bases). The ends were cut back, 4 bases at V and 2 bases at J, with 13 bases in the middle. The CDR3 covers 15 residues. Germline-derived CDR1 and CDR2 are KGHDR and SFDVKD. The CDR3 loop reads CATSDGRGVNYGYTF. For the CDR3, the DNA is TGTGCCACCAGTGACGGGAGGGGCGTGAACTATGGCTACACCTTC.

This sequence joins TRBV7-8 and TRBJ1-4; D is unclear. The CDR3 extends over 15 amino acids. The V and J ends lost 5 bases and 0 bases respectively, with 10 bases between them. The V gene's germline CDR1 is SGHVS and CDR2 FQNEAQ. The CDR3, as DNA: TGTGCCAGCAGCCCGTTGAGGTCAACTAATGAAAAACTGTTTTTT. It is translated as CASSPLRSTNEKLFF.

The chain combines TRBV5-1 with TRBJ2-2; 8 bases agree with TRBD1. This CDR3 has 15 amino acids. Germline V gives CDR1 SGHRS, CDR2 YFSETQ. V lost 5 bases, J lost 3 bases, and 6 bases stayed unmatched. CDR3 sequence: CASSPGTGYTGELFF. The DNA for the CDR3 is TGCGCCAGCAGTCCGGGGACAGGTTACACCGGGGAGCTGTTTTTT.

This chain's CDR3 is CASSEYMGTSGNEQFF. Written as DNA, the CDR3 is TGTGCCAGCAGTGAATATATGGGCACTAGCGGAAATGAGCAGTTCTTC. V gene TRBV25-1 combines with J gene TRBJ2-1, with 8 nucleotides matching TRBD2. Losses at the gene ends were 0 bases for V and 7 bases for J; bases not matched to a gene: 8. The germline CDR1 and CDR2 sequences are MGHDK and SYGVNS. The CDR3 length is 16 residues.

The chain is built from TRBV19 and TRBJ1-5, with a possible D match to TRBD1 (6 bases). Per germline, CDR1 LNHDA and CDR2 SQIVND (reference sequence). The CDR3 length is 14 residues. The V end was cut by 5 bases, the J end by 7 bases, with 15 bases between. CDR3 nucleotides: TGTGCCAGTAGTCCCCGGGACACACGGCAGCCCCAGCATTTT. Translating it yields CASSPRDTRQPQHF.

The rearrangement uses TRBV27 and TRBJ2-3; TRBD1 is a possible D gene (6 bases). Per germline, CDR1 MNHEY and CDR2 SMNVEV (reference sequence). Trimming shortened V by 0 bases and J by 3 bases, and 7 bases separated the two germline ends. The CDR3 contains 14 residues. The CDR3 DNA reads TGTGCCAGCAGTTTATCGCAGGGGACAGATACGCAGTATTTT. This translates into CASSLSQGTDTQYF.

The CDR3 DNA follows: TGTGCCAGCAGTTTCTCGGGACAGGGAGGCACTGAAGCTTTCTTT. This gives the protein CASSFSGQGGTEAFF. This sequence joins TRBV28 and TRBJ1-1; 9 nucleotides line up with TRBD1. CDR1 MDHEN and CDR2 SYDVKM come from the germline V gene. The J segment lost 4 bases and the V segment lost 3 bases, leaving 6 bases of the junction unmatched. The length of the CDR3 is 15 residues. The entire variable domain, with the rest obtained from reference TRBV28 and TRBJ1-1, is as follows: DVKVTQSSRYLVKRTGEKVFLECVQDMDHENMFWYRQDPGLGLRLIYFSYDVKMKEKGDIPEGYSVSREKKERFSLILESASTNQTSMYLCASSFSGQGGTEAFFGQGTRLTVV.

The chain combines TRBV30 with TRBJ1-1; tentatively, D is TRBD1 (6 bases). This CDR3 comprises 12 residues. Trimming left V 8 bases short and J 8 bases short, with 18 bases between. Germline values: CDR1 GTSNPN, CDR2 SVGIG (reference sequence). The CDR3 DNA reads TGTGCCGGCGGACAGAATCTATTAGAAGCTTTCTTT. Its protein product is CAGGQNLLEAFF.

The chain links TRBV11-2 to TRBJ2-5; 14 bases line up with TRBD2. The CDR3 is made up of 18 amino acids. In germline, CDR1 is SGHAT, CDR2 FQNNGV. V lost 4 bases and J lost 5; bases outside the gene matches: 12. The chain's CDR3 is CASSSGLAGEFVSETQYF. DNA for the CDR3: TGTGCCAGCAGCTCGGGACTAGCGGGAGAATTCGTTTCGGAGACCCAGTACTTC.